This T cell receptor (beta chain) was sequenced during a study of shared clonotypes between healthy human individuals. The repertoire was sequenced with immunoSEQ multiplex PCR; TCRdb's copy has only in-frame clones and lacks some. The top ten clones hold less than 2% of a sample with hundreds of thousands of clones, 55% to 75% of them seen once. The length of the CDR3 is 14 residues. The J segment lost 10 bases and the V segment lost 8 bases, leaving 15 bases of the junction unmatched. Germline V lookup: CDR1 SGHRS, CDR2 YFSETQ. This clonotype was sampled from a young woman in good health. The chain has TRBV5-1 and TRBJ2-1; 7 nucleotides agree with TRBD1. Sequenced material: memory CD4+ T cells sorted from blood. Subset given: CD45RA-negative fraction. The CDR3 DNA reads as TGCGCCAGTAACGGACAGGCCCTTAGGGACGAGCAGTTCTTC. It yields the protein CASNGQALRDEQFF.